These 14 T cell receptor beta chains originate from one sample sequenced in a study of blood T cell repertoires in COVID-19. Profiled with immunoSEQ multiplex PCR; TCRdb holds only in-frame clones, not every one. This table has about 270,000 clones, approximately 86% appearing once. Sequencing was done on a sample of peripheral blood. The receptors originated from a man in his forties or fifties with active or convalescent COVID-19.

The chain uses TRBV18 and TRBJ1-4; weak D call: TRBD1 (5 bases). This CDR3 has 14 residues. Germline-derived CDR1 and CDR2 are KGHSH and LQKENI. The V gene lost 3 bases and the J gene lost 8 bases, with 13 bases spanning the gap. The CDR3: CASSPPGGEEKLFF. CDR3 bases: TGTGCCAGCTCACCCCCCGGAGGGGAAGAAAAACTGTTTTTT.

V usage is TRBV27 and J usage is TRBJ2-3; TRBD2 is a possible D gene (7 bases). CDR1 and CDR2 (germline): MNHEY, SMNVEV (reference sequence). The CDR3 is made up of 15 amino acids. The V gene lost 6 bases and the J gene lost 0 bases, with 13 bases spanning the gap. This chain's CDR3 is CASSQGGASTDTQYF. The CDR3 coding sequence is TGTGCCAGCAGCCAAGGGGGGGCTAGCACAGATACGCAGTATTTT.

V is TRBV2 and J is TRBJ1-5, with 7 bases that match TRBD1. This CDR3 region has 18 residues. V was clipped by 4 bases and J by 1 base; unmatched bases: 13. Germline V gene lookup returns CDR1 SNHLY and CDR2 FYNNEI. CDR3: CASSGRRTGPVSNQPQHF. The CDR3 DNA sequence: TGTGCCAGCAGTGGAAGACGGACAGGACCGGTGAGCAATCAGCCCCAGCATTTT.

V usage is TRBV6-6 and J usage is TRBJ2-1, with D possibly matching TRBD1 (6 bases). CDR3 length: 15 amino acids. Germline assignment: CDR1 MNHNY and CDR2 SVGAGI (reference sequence). V dropped 5 bases and J dropped 4 bases, with 15 bases sitting between them. The DNA for the CDR3 is TGTGCCAGCAGTCTCCGGGACAAACCTTACAATGAGCAGTTCTTC. Amino acids: CASSLRDKPYNEQFF.

The chain couples TRBV2 to TRBJ2-5; no reliable D call. The CDR3 length is 13 residues. Trimming stripped 4 bases from V and 1 base from J, with 7 bases between. The germline V gene encodes CDR1 SNHLY and CDR2 FYNNEI. CDR3 nucleotides: TGTGCCAGCAGTGGCGGTTCCCAAGAGACCCAGTACTTC. Translating it yields CASSGGSQETQYF.

The count of this clone is one. The DNA of the CDR3 is TGTGCCAGCAGCGTAGAAGGGGCAGGACAGCCCCAGCATTTT. Translated, it gives CASSVEGAGQPQHF. This sequence joins TRBV9 and TRBJ1-5, with a weak D call TRBD1 (5 bases). Trimming pared 0 bases from V and 7 bases from J, leaving 11 bases between. The length of the CDR3 is 14 residues. The germline CDR1 and CDR2 sequences are SGDLS and YYNGEE.

This clone was counted a single time. This chain joins TRBV3-1 (or the pseudogene TRBV3-2) and TRBJ2-3; TRBD2 matches 8 bases. The CDR3 totals 15 residues. Germline V CDR1 and CDR2: LGHDT, YNNKEL (reference sequence). J lost 3 bases, V lost 0 bases, and 2 bases had no gene match. CDR3 nucleotides: TGTGCCAGCAGCCAAGAGCCGGGGGGGACAGATACGCAGTATTTT. It encodes CASSQEPGGTDTQYF.

The chain joins TRBV19 to TRBJ2-3; weak D call: TRBD2 (6 bases). CDR1 is LNHDA, CDR2 SQIVND, per germline (reference sequence). V lost 7 bases to trimming and J lost 1 base, with 15 bases between them. The CDR3 is 15 amino acids. The CDR3 sequence: CASTLSGSGTDTQYF. CDR3 in DNA: TGTGCCAGTACCCTGTCCGGGAGTGGCACAGATACGCAGTATTTT.

This clone was recorded once. The chain is built from TRBV24-1 and TRBJ2-3, with 7 positions matching TRBD1. CDR1 KGHDR and CDR2 SFDVKD come from the germline V gene. The CDR3 runs to 18 residues. J lost 0 bases, V lost 0 bases, and 8 bases had no gene match. The CDR3 region is CATSDLRQGEDSTDTQYF. The CDR3, as DNA: TGTGCCACCAGTGATTTGAGGCAGGGGGAAGATAGCACAGATACGCAGTATTTT.

The genes are TRBV7-3 and TRBJ1-1; tentative D call: TRBD1 (5 bases). CDR3 length: 14 amino acids. V was shortened by 7 bases and J by 5 bases, with 17 bases between the two germline ends. In germline, CDR1 is SGHTA, CDR2 FQGTGA. CDR3 DNA: TGTGCCAGCATGGAGAAGGCAGGGCGGACTGAAGCTTTCTTT. Translated, it gives CASMEKAGRTEAFF.

CDR3: CASSRGQGLDTQYF. In nucleotides, the CDR3 is TGCGCCAGCAGCCGGGGACAGGGGTTGGATACGCAGTATTTT. This chain links TRBV5-1 with TRBJ2-3; 10 nucleotides align to TRBD1. The CDR3 is 14 amino acids. Germline values: CDR1 SGHRS, CDR2 YFSETQ. V lost 4 bases and J lost 6; bases outside the gene matches: 5.

CDR3: CASSFLPGQTEGYTF. The CDR3 DNA reads TGTGCCAGCAGCTTCCTCCCGGGACAAACGGAGGGCTACACCTTC. The chain links TRBV7-8 to TRBJ1-2; D may be TRBD1 (6 bases). Trimming shortened V by 3 bases and J by 8 bases, and 19 bases separated the two germline ends. Germline CDR1 is SGHVS and CDR2 is FQNEAQ. CDR3 length: 15 residues.

V is TRBV4-1 and J is TRBJ1-5, with a possible D match to TRBD1 (6 bases). The V and J ends lost 2 bases and 4 bases respectively, with 12 bases between them. The CDR3 consists of 15 residues. CDR1 is MGHRA and CDR2 is YSYEKL in the germline V gene. This CDR3 is CASSQTPGVNQPQHF. The CDR3 DNA reads TGCGCCAGCAGCCAAACTCCAGGGGTAAATCAGCCCCAGCATTTT.

This clone was observed once. The chain recombines TRBV24-1 with TRBJ1-2; unclear D gene. There are 12 residues in the CDR3. Trimming removed 5 bases at V and 6 bases at J, with 9 bases between. CDR1 and CDR2 from the germline V gene are KGHDR and SFDVKD. For the CDR3, the DNA is TGTGCCACCAGTGGGGCAGGCGATGGCTACACCTTC. Amino acid sequence: CATSGAGDGYTF.